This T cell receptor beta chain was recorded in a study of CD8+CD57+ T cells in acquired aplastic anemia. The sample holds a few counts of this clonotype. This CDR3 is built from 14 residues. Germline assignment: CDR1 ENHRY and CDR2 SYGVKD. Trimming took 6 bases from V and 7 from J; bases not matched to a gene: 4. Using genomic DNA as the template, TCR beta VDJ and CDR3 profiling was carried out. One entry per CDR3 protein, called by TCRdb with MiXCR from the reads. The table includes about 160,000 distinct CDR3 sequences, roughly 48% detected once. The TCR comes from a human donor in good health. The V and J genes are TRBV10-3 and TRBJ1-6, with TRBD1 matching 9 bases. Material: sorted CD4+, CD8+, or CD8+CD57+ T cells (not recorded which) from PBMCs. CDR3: CAIRTGTGNSPLHF. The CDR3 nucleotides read TGTGCCATCAGGACCGGGACAGGGAATTCACCCCTCCACTTT.